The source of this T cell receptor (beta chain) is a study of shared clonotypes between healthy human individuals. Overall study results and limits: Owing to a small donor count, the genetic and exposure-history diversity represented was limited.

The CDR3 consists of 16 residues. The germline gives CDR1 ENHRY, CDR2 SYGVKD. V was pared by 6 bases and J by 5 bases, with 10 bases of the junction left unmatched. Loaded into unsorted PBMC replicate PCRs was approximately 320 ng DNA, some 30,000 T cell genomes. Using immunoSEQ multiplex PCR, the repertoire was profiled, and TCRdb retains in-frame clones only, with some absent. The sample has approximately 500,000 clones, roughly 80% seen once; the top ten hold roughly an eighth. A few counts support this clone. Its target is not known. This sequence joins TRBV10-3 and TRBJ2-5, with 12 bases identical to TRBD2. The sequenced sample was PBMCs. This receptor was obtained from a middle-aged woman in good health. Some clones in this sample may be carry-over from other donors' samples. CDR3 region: CAIRRLAGVPLETQYF. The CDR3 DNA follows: TGTGCCATCAGGAGACTAGCGGGAGTCCCCCTGGAGACCCAGTACTTC.